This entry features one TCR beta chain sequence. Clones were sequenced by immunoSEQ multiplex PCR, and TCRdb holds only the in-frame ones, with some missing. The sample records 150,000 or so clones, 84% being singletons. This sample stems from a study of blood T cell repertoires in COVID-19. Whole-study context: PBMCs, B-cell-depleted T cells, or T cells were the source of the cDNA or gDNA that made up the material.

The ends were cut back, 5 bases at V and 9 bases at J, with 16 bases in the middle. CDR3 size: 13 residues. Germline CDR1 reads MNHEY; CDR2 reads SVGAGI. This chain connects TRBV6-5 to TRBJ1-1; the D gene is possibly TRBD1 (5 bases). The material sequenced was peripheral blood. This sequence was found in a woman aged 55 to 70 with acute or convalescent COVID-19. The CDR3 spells CASSRTPGTQAFF. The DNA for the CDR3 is TGTGCCAGCAGTCGGACCCCGGGGACTCAAGCTTTCTTT.